These 7 T cell receptor beta chains originate from one sample sequenced in a study of OX40 agonist ivuxolimab in advanced cancers. Receptor libraries were prepared by the immunoSEQ multiplex PCR assay. The immuneACCESS repertoire file appears here via TCRdb, limited to in-frame rearrangements. These files lack a portion of the clones; in checked studies, under half of the deficit traces to unresolved V genes, and the cause of the others is not known. This sample has 25,000 to 30,000 clones in its table, and more than 85% of those were observed once. In total, the top ten clones hold about 9.4% of the sample. This material consisted of CD4+ or CD8+ T cells sorted from blood, taken in a trial of the OX40 agonist ivuxolimab. Source of these receptors: an adult with an advanced solid tumor such as melanoma, head and neck, liver or kidney cancer.

The chain combines TRBV4-1 with TRBJ1-6, with D possibly being TRBD1 (5 bases). The V and J ends lost 4 bases and 10 bases respectively, with 23 bases between them. Germline V gives CDR1 MGHRA, CDR2 YSYEKL. This CDR3 is built from 17 residues. Written as DNA, the CDR3 is TGCGCCAGCAGCCCAGGGCCACTTATAGGGCCTAGGTCACCCCTCCACTTT. Its translation: CASSPGPLIGPRSPLHF.

The V call is TRBV15, the J call TRBJ2-7; tentative D call: TRBD1 (6 bases). This CDR3 region has 14 residues. The germline gives CDR1 LNHNV, CDR2 YYDKDF (reference sequence). Trimming shortened V by 3 bases and J by 1 base, and 10 bases separated the two germline ends. CDR3 loop: CATSRATGSYEQYF. The CDR3 coding sequence is TGTGCCACCAGCAGGGCCACAGGGTCCTACGAGCAGTACTTC.

This clone was recorded once. This chain links TRBV5-1 with TRBJ1-5, with D maybe TRBD1 (5 bases). CDR1 and CDR2 from the germline V gene are SGHRS and YFSETQ. This CDR3 spans 15 amino acids. V lost 4 bases and J 6 bases, leaving 17 bases between the germline ends. Here the CDR3 reads CASSEGTIWGQPQHF. The CDR3 DNA reads TGCGCCAGCAGCGAGGGGACGATCTGGGGTCAGCCCCAGCATTTT.

The chain combines TRBV7-9 with TRBJ2-3; D assignment may be TRBD1 or TRBD2 (5 bases each). Trimming removed 3 bases at V and 1 base at J, with 11 bases between. The CDR3 spans 15 residues. The germline V gene has CDR1 SEHNR and CDR2 FQNEAQ (reference sequence). CDR3 coding DNA: TGTGCCAGCAGCTTGGGGGTCCGGGGCACAGATACGCAGTATTTT. Translation gives CASSLGVRGTDTQYF.

The count of this clone is one. The chain is built from TRBV6-5 and TRBJ2-7; TRBD2 aligns across 8 bases. V lost 2 bases, J lost 7 bases, and 10 bases stayed unmatched. This CDR3 spans 15 amino acids. Germline CDR1 is MNHEY and CDR2 is SVGAGI. CDR3 nucleotide sequence: TGTGCCAGCAGTTACGCCCGGGGGGGGACGTGGGAGCAGTACTTC. It yields the protein CASSYARGGTWEQYF.

The chain couples TRBV11-2 to TRBJ1-1; D is unresolved. V was pared by 5 bases and J by 4 bases, with 17 bases between. This CDR3 has 15 amino acids. Germline-derived CDR1 and CDR2 are SGHAT and FQNNGV. As DNA, the CDR3 is TGTGCCAGCAGCCAACGAACGTACATCAGCACTGAAGCTTTCTTT. Protein sequence: CASSQRTYISTEAFF.

The chain links TRBV19 to TRBJ2-7; possibly TRBD1 or TRBD2 for D (5 bases each). Trimming removed 2 bases at V and 3 bases at J, with 14 bases between. From germline, CDR1 is LNHDA and CDR2 SQIVND (reference sequence). The CDR3 covers 15 residues. The CDR3 spells CASSIFAGANYEQYF. CDR3 sequence (DNA): TGTGCCAGTAGTATATTTGCCGGGGCCAACTACGAGCAGTACTTC.